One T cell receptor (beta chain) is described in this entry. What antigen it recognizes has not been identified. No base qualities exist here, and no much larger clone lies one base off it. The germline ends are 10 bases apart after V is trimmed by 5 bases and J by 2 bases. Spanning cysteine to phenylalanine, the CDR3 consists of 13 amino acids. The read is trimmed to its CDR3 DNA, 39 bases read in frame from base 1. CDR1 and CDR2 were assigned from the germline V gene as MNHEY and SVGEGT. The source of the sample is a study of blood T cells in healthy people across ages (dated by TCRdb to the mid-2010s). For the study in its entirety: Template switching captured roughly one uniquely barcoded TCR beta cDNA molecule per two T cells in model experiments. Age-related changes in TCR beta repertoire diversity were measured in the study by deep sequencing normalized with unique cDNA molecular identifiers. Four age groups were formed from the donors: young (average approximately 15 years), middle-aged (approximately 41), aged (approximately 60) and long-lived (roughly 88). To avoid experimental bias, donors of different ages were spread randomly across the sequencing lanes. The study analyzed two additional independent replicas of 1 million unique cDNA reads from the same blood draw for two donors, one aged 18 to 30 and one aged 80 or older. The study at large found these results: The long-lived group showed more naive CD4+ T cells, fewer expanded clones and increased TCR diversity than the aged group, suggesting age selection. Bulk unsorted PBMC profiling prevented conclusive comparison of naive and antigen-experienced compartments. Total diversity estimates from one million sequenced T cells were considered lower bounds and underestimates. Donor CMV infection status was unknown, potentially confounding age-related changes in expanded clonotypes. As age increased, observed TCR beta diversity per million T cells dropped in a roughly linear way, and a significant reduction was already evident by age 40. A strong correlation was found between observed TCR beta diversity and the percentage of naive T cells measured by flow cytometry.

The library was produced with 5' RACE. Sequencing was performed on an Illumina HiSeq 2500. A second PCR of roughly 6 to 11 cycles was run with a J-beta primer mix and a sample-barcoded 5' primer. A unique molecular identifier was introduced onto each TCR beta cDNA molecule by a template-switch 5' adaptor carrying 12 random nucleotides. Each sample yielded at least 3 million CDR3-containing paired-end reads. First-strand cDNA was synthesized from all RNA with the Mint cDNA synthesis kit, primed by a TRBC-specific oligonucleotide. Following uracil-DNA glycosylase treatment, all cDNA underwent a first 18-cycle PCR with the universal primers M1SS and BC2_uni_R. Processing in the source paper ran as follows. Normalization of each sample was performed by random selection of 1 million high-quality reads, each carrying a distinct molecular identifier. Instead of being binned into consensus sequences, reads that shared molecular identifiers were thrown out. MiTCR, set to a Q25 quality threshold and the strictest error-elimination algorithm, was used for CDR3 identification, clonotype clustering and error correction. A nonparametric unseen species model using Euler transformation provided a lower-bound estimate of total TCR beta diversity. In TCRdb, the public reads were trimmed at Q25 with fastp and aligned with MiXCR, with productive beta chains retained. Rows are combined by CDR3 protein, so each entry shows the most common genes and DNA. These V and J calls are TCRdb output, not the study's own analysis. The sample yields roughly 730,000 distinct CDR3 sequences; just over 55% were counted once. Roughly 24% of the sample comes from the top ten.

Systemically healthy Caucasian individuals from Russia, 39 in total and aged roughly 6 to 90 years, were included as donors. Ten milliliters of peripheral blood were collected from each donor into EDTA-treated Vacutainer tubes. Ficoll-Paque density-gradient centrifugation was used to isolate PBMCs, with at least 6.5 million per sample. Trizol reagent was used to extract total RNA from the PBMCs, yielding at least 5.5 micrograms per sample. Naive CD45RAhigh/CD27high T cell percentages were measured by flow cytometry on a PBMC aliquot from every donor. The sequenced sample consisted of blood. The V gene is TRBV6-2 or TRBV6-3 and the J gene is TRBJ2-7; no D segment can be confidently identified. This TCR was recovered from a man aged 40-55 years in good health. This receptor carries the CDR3 CASSPPDPYEQYF. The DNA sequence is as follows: TGTGCCAGCAGTCCACCGGACCCCTACGAGCAGTACTTC.